A single sample gave rise to the 10 T cell receptor beta chains below, sequenced in a study of Ad26.COV2.S vaccination and SARS-CoV-2 variants. Treatment here: over 15 received Ad26.COV2.S at low or high dose, single or two shots; about five received placebo; per-sample allocation not given. Samples came from day 63 after the first vaccine or placebo injection. Clones were sequenced by immunoSEQ multiplex PCR, and TCRdb holds only the in-frame ones, with some missing. The sample shows around 320,000 clones, around four fifths of them seen only once. Sequencing was performed on peripheral blood, taken in a trial of Ad26.COV2.S vaccine versus placebo. The receptors stem from a person between 18 and 59 years old who received the Ad26.COV2.S COVID-19 vaccine or a placebo.

The V call is TRBV27, the J call TRBJ2-3; no firm D call. V was pared by 3 bases and J by 7 bases, with 11 bases between. This CDR3 has 13 amino acids. Germline V gene data show CDR1 as MNHEY and CDR2 as SMNVEV (reference sequence). The CDR3 loop reads CASSFPGLYTQYF. CDR3 nucleotides: TGTGCCAGCAGTTTTCCTGGGTTATATACGCAGTATTTT.

The chain couples TRBV28 to TRBJ1-1; D is unclear. The CDR3 is made up of 16 amino acids. V lost 5 bases, J lost 1 base, and 17 bases lay in between. Germline V gene sequence: CDR1 MDHEN, CDR2 SYDVKM. The CDR3 reads CASSPPGGTSNTEAFF. CDR3 sequence (DNA): TGTGCCAGCAGTCCTCCCGGAGGAACATCGAACACTGAAGCTTTCTTT.

The CDR3 bases are TGTGCCTGGAGTCCTTACCGGGACAGGGTTAAAACTGAAGCTTTCTTT. Translation gives CAWSPYRDRVKTEAFF. The rearrangement links TRBV30 to TRBJ1-1, with TRBD1 matching 9 bases. Germline CDR1 is GTSNPN and CDR2 is SVGIG (reference sequence). The CDR3 extends over 16 amino acids. V shed 2 bases and J 5 bases; nucleotides not matched to a gene: 12.

Details on this clone: This sample includes further DNA sequences coding for the same CDR3. The chain employs TRBV18 and TRBJ1-1, with a possible D match to TRBD1 (5 bases). The CDR3 is 15 amino acids. The germline CDR1 and CDR2 sequences are KGHSH and LQKENI. The V gene lost 0 bases and the J gene lost 1 base, with 9 bases spanning the gap. The chain's CDR3 is CASSPPQGPNTEAFF. In DNA, the CDR3 is TGTGCCAGCTCACCACCGCAGGGCCCGAACACTGAAGCTTTCTTT.

The chain employs TRBV11-1 and TRBJ2-1; perhaps TRBD1 as D (6 bases). V was clipped by 5 bases and J by 6 bases, with 14 bases between them. Germline assignment: CDR1 SGHAT and CDR2 FQDESV (reference sequence). This CDR3 is 14 amino acids long. The CDR3: CASSPRQVRNEQFF. The DNA of the CDR3 is TGTGCCAGCAGCCCCCGACAGGTTCGCAATGAGCAGTTCTTC.

V and J are TRBV6-2 or TRBV6-3 and TRBJ2-5; 9 positions agree with TRBD2. Looked up from germline, CDR1 is MNHEY and CDR2 is SVGEGT. Trimming cost V 6 bases and J 3 bases; bases outside gene matches: 11. The CDR3 covers 16 residues. CDR3 sequence: CASSYFSGGLEETQYF. In nucleotides, the CDR3 is TGTGCCAGCAGCTATTTTAGCGGGGGCCTAGAAGAGACCCAGTACTTC.

The J gene is TRBJ2-2, the V gene TRBV28; 7 bases match TRBD1. Germline V lookup: CDR1 MDHEN, CDR2 SYDVKM. The CDR3 is made up of 13 amino acids. The trim removed 6 bases at V and 4 bases at J, leaving 2 bases unmatched. CDR3 in DNA: TGTGCCAGCAGACCAGGGGGCACCGGGGAGCTGTTTTTT. It is translated as CASRPGGTGELFF.

The chain has TRBV5-4 and TRBJ1-2; D perhaps matches TRBD1 (6 bases). The germline V and J ends were trimmed by 3 bases and 3 bases, with 12 bases remaining between them. Germline V gene sequence: CDR1 SGHNT, CDR2 YYREEE (reference sequence). The CDR3 sequence is 14 residues long. CDR3 sequence: CASSWGRTDYGYTF. The CDR3 DNA reads as TGTGCCAGCAGCTGGGGGCGGACAGACTATGGCTACACCTTC.

The chain is built from TRBV11-3 and TRBJ2-1; no clear D. Between the trimmed V and J ends, which lost 5 bases and 7 bases, there was a span of 6 bases. CDR3 size: 11 residues. CDR1 is SGHNT, CDR2 YENEEA, per germline. The CDR3 sequence is CASSQGNEQFF. As DNA, the CDR3 is TGTGCCAGCAGCCAAGGGAATGAGCAGTTCTTC.

The V and J genes are TRBV7-3 and TRBJ1-1; TRBD1 aligns across 7 bases. There are 16 residues in the CDR3. The V gene's germline CDR1 is SGHTA and CDR2 FQGTGA. The V segment lost 5 bases and the J segment 1 base; nucleotides outside the gene matches: 10. The CDR3 DNA reads as TGTGCCAGCAGCCTATCCGCGGGGACAGCGAACACTGAAGCTTTCTTT. This translates into CASSLSAGTANTEAFF. Using reference TRBV7-3 and TRBJ1-1 for the parts outside the CDR3, the full variable domain is GAGVSQTPSNKVTEKGKYVELRCDPISGHTALYWYRQSLGQGPEFLIYFQGTGAADDSGLPNDRFFAVRPEGSVSTLKIQRTERGDSAVYLCASSLSAGTANTEAFFGQGTRLTVV.